These 12 T cell receptor beta chains share one sample of origin, sequenced in a study of post-analysis software for immune sequencing data (dated by TCRdb to the mid-2010s). On the study overall, not on this receptor specifically: Significantly higher frequencies in patients than in controls were found for about 5 TRBV segments, including TRBV5-6, TRBV5-1 and TRBV20-1.

The library relied on PCR. The listed sequencing device is Illumina HiSeq 2500. To reduce PCR and sequencing biases, unique molecular identifiers were incorporated into the TCR beta cDNA libraries. Clones were called with MiXCR by TCRdb after fastp trimmed the public reads at Q25, and only in-frame beta chains were retained. For every CDR3 protein sequence, its rows merge into one entry that carries the most common genes and DNA. The table for this sample lists 650,000 to 850,000 distinct CDR3 sequences; 35% to 55% of them were counted only once. The ten largest make up over 4.5% of the sample. Their cognate antigens are unknown. The sequenced sample was blood. The source is a girl under 18 with multiple sclerosis.

This clonotype showed up just a few times. V usage is TRBV29-1 and J usage is TRBJ2-3; 8 positions match TRBD2. The length of the CDR3 is 13 residues. After removal of 8 bases from V and 6 bases from J, the junction contained 10 bases not matched to a gene. From germline, CDR1 is SQVTM and CDR2 ANQGSEA. The CDR3 protein is CSLPSGSGDTQYF. The CDR3 DNA sequence: TGCAGCCTCCCAAGCGGGAGTGGGGATACGCAGTATTTT.

V gene TRBV30 combines with J gene TRBJ2-3; D remains ambiguous. Germline V gene data show CDR1 as GTSNPN and CDR2 as SVGIG (reference sequence). The germline V and J ends were trimmed by 6 bases and 1 base, with 14 bases remaining between them. The CDR3 spans 14 residues. The CDR3 DNA is TGTGCCTGCCTTAGGTTCGGGCGCACAGATACGCAGTATTTT. It is translated as CACLRFGRTDTQYF.

V gene TRBV7-2 combines with J gene TRBJ2-7; no firm D call. Between the trimmed V and J ends, which lost 4 bases and 7 bases, there was a span of 14 bases. Germline V CDR1 and CDR2: SGHTA, FQGNSA. This CDR3 spans 13 amino acids. The CDR3 coding sequence is TGTGCCAGCAGCTCCTATAGCCTGGAGGAGCAGTACTTC. Translated: CASSSYSLEEQYF.

This clonotype was found a few times. The chain has TRBV20-1 and TRBJ2-3; 11 bases line up with TRBD2. The junction had 14 bases not matched to a gene; V was cut back by 5 bases and J by 4 bases. The CDR3 consists of 17 residues. Germline V gene sequence: CDR1 DFQATT, CDR2 SNEGSKA (reference sequence). Here the CDR3 reads CSARRPTSGSSADTQYF. The CDR3 DNA follows: TGCAGTGCTCGTCGCCCCACTAGCGGGAGTTCTGCAGATACGCAGTATTTT.

The rearrangement uses TRBV25-1 and TRBJ1-1, with TRBD1 matching over 9 bases. Trimming removed 4 bases from V and 2 bases from J; junction bases left unmatched: 5. The CDR3 covers 15 residues. The germline V gene has CDR1 MGHDK and CDR2 SYGVNS. The CDR3 DNA reads TGTGCCAGCAGTGGCCGACAGGGGGTTAACACTGAAGCTTTCTTT. It specifies CASSGRQGVNTEAFF.

The V and J genes are TRBV28 and TRBJ1-5; 8 bases match TRBD1. Germline lookup yields CDR1 MDHEN and CDR2 SYDVKM. There are 14 residues in the CDR3. Trimming at V came to 6 bases and at J to 9 bases, leaving 10 bases not matched to a gene. The CDR3 region has the DNA TGTGCCAGCAGGGACAGGGTGCCGGGTTGGCCCCAGCATTTT. Translation: CASRDRVPGWPQHF.

This clonotype turned up a few times. The chain couples TRBV28 to TRBJ2-5; the D gene is possibly TRBD2 (5 bases). Between the trimmed V and J ends, which lost 2 bases and 5 bases, there was a span of 21 bases. This CDR3 contains 17 residues. The germline gives CDR1 MDHEN, CDR2 SYDVKM. The CDR3 reads CASSLADLLAGGETQYF. As DNA, the CDR3 is TGTGCCAGCAGTTTAGCCGATCTTCTGGCGGGCGGGGAGACCCAGTACTTC.

This clonotype was detected a few times. The rearrangement joins TRBV9 to TRBJ1-2; 11 bases are a match to TRBD1. V dropped 0 bases and J dropped 3; count of bases not matched to a gene: 4. Germline CDR1 reads SGDLS; CDR2 reads YYNGEE. The CDR3 spans 16 residues. CDR3 nucleotide sequence: TGTGCCAGCAGCGTAGCGGGACAGGGGGAAGACTATGGCTACACCTTC. This encodes CASSVAGQGEDYGYTF. Full variable domain (rest looked up from reference TRBV9 and TRBJ1-2): DSGVTQTPKHLITATGQRVTLRCSPRSGDLSVYWYQQSLDQGLQFLIQYYNGEERAKGNILERFSAQQFPDLHSELNLSSLELGDSALYFCASSVAGQGEDYGYTFGSGTRLTVV.

The CDR3 region has the DNA TGTGCCAGCAGGAGGACACAGGTGTATGGCTACACCTTC. Translating gives CASRRTQVYGYTF. This sequence joins TRBV5-6 and TRBJ1-2; tentative D call: TRBD1 (5 bases). Trimming shortened V by 5 bases and J by 5 bases, and 13 bases separated the two germline ends. The CDR3 has 13 amino acids. Germline V lookup: CDR1 SGHDT, CDR2 YYEEEE.

This clonotype turned up a few times. The V and J genes are TRBV12-3 or TRBV12-4 and TRBJ1-3; TRBD1 aligns across 9 bases. V trimming: 6 bases; J trimming: 2 bases; junction bases outside the gene matches: 5. The CDR3 covers 15 residues. The CDR3 nucleotides are TGTGCCAGCAGAGTTACAGGGGGCACTGGAAACACCATATATTTT. Translation: CASRVTGGTGNTIYF.

This clonotype showed up just once. The chain couples TRBV18 to TRBJ2-1, with 9 bases that match TRBD1. The CDR3 totals 14 residues. V trimming: 5 bases; J trimming: 8 bases; junction bases outside the gene matches: 7. Germline values: CDR1 KGHSH, CDR2 LQKENI. The CDR3 reads CASSSGQGVDEQFF. CDR3 in DNA: TGTGCCAGCTCATCGGGACAGGGAGTGGATGAGCAGTTCTTC.

This clonotype occurred a few times. The chain employs TRBV5-1 and TRBJ1-2; 7 bases are a match to TRBD1. Per the germline V gene, CDR1 is SGHRS and CDR2 is YFSETQ. The CDR3 has 15 residues. J gave up 1 base and V 6 bases, and 9 bases lay outside the gene matches. The CDR3 nucleotides are TGCGCCAGCAAGGGGACAGAAGCGATTAACTATGGCTACACCTTC. Protein: CASKGTEAINYGYTF.